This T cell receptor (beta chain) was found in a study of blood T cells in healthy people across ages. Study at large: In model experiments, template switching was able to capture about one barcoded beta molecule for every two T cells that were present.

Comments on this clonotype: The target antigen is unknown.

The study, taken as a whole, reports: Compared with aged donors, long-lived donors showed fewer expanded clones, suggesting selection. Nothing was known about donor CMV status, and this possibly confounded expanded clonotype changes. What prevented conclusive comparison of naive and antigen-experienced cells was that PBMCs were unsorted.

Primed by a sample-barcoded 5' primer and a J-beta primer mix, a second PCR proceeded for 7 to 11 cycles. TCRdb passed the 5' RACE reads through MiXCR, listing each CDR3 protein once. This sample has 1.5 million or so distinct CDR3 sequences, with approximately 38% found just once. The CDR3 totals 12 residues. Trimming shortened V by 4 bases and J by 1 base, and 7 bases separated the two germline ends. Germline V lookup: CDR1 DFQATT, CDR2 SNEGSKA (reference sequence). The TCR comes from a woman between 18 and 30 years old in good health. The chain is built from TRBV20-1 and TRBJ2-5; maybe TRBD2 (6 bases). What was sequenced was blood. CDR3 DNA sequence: TGCAGTGCTATGGGACTCCAAGAGACCCAGTACTTC. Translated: CSAMGLQETQYF.